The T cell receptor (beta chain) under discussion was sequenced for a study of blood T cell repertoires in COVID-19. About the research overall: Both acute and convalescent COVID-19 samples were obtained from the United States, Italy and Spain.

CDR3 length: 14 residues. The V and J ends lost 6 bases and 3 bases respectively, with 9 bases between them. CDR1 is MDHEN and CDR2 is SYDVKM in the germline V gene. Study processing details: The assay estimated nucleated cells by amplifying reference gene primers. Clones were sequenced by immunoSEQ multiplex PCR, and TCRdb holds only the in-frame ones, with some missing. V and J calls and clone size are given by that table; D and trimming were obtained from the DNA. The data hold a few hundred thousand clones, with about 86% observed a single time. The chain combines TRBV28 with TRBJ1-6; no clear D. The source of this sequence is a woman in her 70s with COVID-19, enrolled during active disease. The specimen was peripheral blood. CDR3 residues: CASSQRFYNSPLHF. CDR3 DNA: TGTGCCAGCAGCCAGCGTTTCTATAATTCACCCCTCCACTTT.